A single T cell receptor (beta chain) is shown here with its context. Its antigen is not known. Method: immunoSEQ multiplex PCR; TCRdb's copy keeps in-frame clones and lacks some. The repertoire holds 100,000 to 150,000 clones, with roughly 90% as singletons. Germline V gene data show CDR1 as MNHNY and CDR2 as SVGAGI (reference sequence). The CDR3 spans 15 residues. V was pared by 6 bases and J by 2 bases, with 15 bases between. The data belong to a study of T cell responses to AZD1222 COVID-19 vaccine. Whole-study context: Second-dose intervals near 4 or 12 weeks were combined. Study observations and caveats: The sample set comprised mostly white British donors with more females, and clonal diversity was possibly underestimated. Samples come after the peak T cell response, not at day 14.

The sequence was collected from an adult in good health. The chain links TRBV6-6 to TRBJ2-3; a weak D match, TRBD1 (5 bases). Sequenced material: peripheral blood, taken on day 0 of AZD1222 vaccination. The CDR3 DNA reads as TGTGCCAGCAGCCTCGGGCAGGGTTACACAGATACGCAGTATTTT. This codes for CASSLGQGYTDTQYF.